This T cell receptor beta chain was observed in a study of T cells in Graves' hyperthyroidism and ophthalmopathy. With 5 bases removed from V and 5 bases from J, the gap between germline ends came to 9 bases. CDR1 is SGHTA and CDR2 is FQGNSA in the germline V gene. This CDR3 has 12 residues. Study-wide findings and caveats: Blood samples included most of the expanded thyroid clonotypes exceeding 0.001.

There were TCR beta CDR3 regions amplified from RNA transcripts. First-round RT-PCR of the TCR CDR3 relied on the HTBI primer set. TCRdb re-called the multiplex PCR reads with MiXCR, one entry per CDR3 protein. The sample holds around 600,000 distinct CDR3 sequences; 45% are singletons and the top ten take roughly 7.2%. On this clonotype itself: Its matching antigen is unknown.

The clonotype originates from an adult man with Graves' disease, either hyperthyroidism or ophthalmopathy (not recorded which). The sequencing input was peripheral blood or thyroid tissue (not recorded which). The chain recombines TRBV7-2 with TRBJ1-1, with D uncertain. Written as DNA, the CDR3 is TGTGCCAGCAGCAACCTGCGGACTGAAGCTTTCTTT. Translation gives CASSNLRTEAFF. Variable domain in full (rest from reference TRBV7-2 and TRBJ1-1): GAGVSQSPSNKVTEKGKDVELRCDPISGHTALYWYRQSLGQGLEFLIYFQGNSAPDKSGLPSDRFSAERTGGSVSTLTIQRTQQEDSAVYLCASSNLRTEAFFGQGTRLTVV.